Listed below are T cell receptor beta chains from one sample, sequenced in a study of shared clonotypes between healthy human individuals. Sequenced by immunoSEQ multiplex PCR; TCRdb stores in-frame clones only, minus some. The sample contains over a million clones, 98% of which appear only once. Specimen: naive CD4+ T cells sorted from blood. The receptors stem from a man aged 25-45 years in good health. Both conserved end residues are part of each CDR3. A D gene is named only where the DNA matches it firmly. Only some rows state a clone size, as once, few, many or a class for expanded clones.

TRBV11-3	.	.	TRBJ2-2	CASSPGQENTGELFF	TGTGCCAGCAGCCCGGGACAAGAAAACACCGGGGAGCTGTTTTTT
TRBV19	.	TRBD2	TRBJ2-1	CASSLLPGLAGGPPNEQFF	TGTGCCAGTAGTCTTCTACCGGGACTAGCGGGAGGGCCGCCCAATGAGCAGTTCTTC
TRBV6-6	.	TRBD1	TRBJ1-1	CASSPTGQGASEAFF	TGTGCCAGCAGTCCCACGGGACAGGGGGCATCTGAAGCTTTCTTT
TRBV11-2	.	.	TRBJ2-7	CASSPTTFQGTHEQYF	TGTGCCAGCAGCCCGACCACCTTCCAGGGAACCCACGAGCAGTACTTC
TRBV7-2	.	.	TRBJ1-5	CASSLVIGEKHF	TGTGCCAGCAGCTTAGTTATCGGGGAGAAGCATTTT
TRBV7-8	.	.	TRBJ1-1	CASSLRLGGHDTEAFF	TGTGCCAGCAGCTTAAGGCTCGGGGGGCATGACACTGAAGCTTTCTTT
TRBV29-1	.	.	TRBJ2-5	CSVEQGNGETQYF	TGCAGCGTTGAGCAGGGGAACGGTGAGACCCAGTACTTC
TRBV9	.	.	TRBJ1-3	CASSVVPSGRTSSGNTIYF	TGTGCCAGCAGCGTAGTACCCAGTGGACGTACGAGCTCTGGAAACACCATATATTTT
TRBV5-4	.	TRBD1	TRBJ2-5	CASSGGTGQETQYF	TGTGCCAGCAGCGGCGGGACAGGTCAAGAGACCCAGTACTTC
TRBV5-8	.	.	TRBJ1-2	CASSVAGSPNYGYTF	TGTGCCAGCAGCGTTGCAGGGTCGCCAAACTATGGCTACACCTTC
TRBV7-2	.	.	TRBJ2-7	CASSLGWLAPSVAPYEQYF	TGTGCCAGCAGCTTAGGTTGGTTGGCACCGAGCGTGGCACCCTACGAGCAGTACTTC
TRBV5-1	.	.	TRBJ2-5	CASSLDSHQETQYF	TGCGCCAGCAGCTTGGACAGTCACCAAGAGACCCAGTACTTC
TRBV2	.	.	TRBJ2-7	CASSVLIGPYEQYF	TGTGCCAGCAGTGTTTTGATTGGGCCCTACGAGCAGTACTTC
TRBV27	.	.	TRBJ2-7	CASSLSKGSYEQYF	TGTGCCAGCAGTTTATCGAAGGGCAGCTACGAGCAGTACTTC
TRBV6-5	.	.	TRBJ2-5	CASTLAGGHMTQYF	TGTGCCAGCACCCTGGCCGGGGGGCATATGACCCAGTACTTC
TRBV7-3	.	.	TRBJ2-7	CASSLGNSYEQYF	TGTGCCAGCAGCTTGGGTAACTCCTACGAGCAGTACTTC
TRBV4-3	.	TRBD2	TRBJ2-7	CASSQDPGRDYEQYF	TGCGCCAGCAGCCAAGATCCCGGGAGGGACTACGAGCAGTACTTC
TRBV16	.	.	TRBJ2-4	CASSHLRLGNIQYF	TGTGCCAGCAGCCACCTTCGCTTGGGAAACATTCAGTACTTC
TRBV9	.	.	TRBJ1-2	CASSVVPTTTSSNYGYTF	TGTGCCAGCAGCGTAGTCCCCACCACGACATCTTCTAACTATGGCTACACCTTC
TRBV6-5	.	.	TRBJ1-1	CASSYGGGGTEAFF	TGTGCCAGCAGTTATGGAGGCGGGGGCACTGAAGCTTTCTTT
TRBV18	once	.	TRBJ2-2	CASSPRNSGAAGNTGELFF	TGTGCCAGCTCACCACGGAACTCAGGGGCAGCGGGAAACACCGGGGAGCTGTTTTTT
TRBV5-1	.	TRBD1	TRBJ2-5	CASSVSYRDRVWTQYF	TGCGCCAGCAGCGTCTCATACCGGGACAGGGTTTGGACCCAGTACTTC
TRBV28	.	TRBD2	TRBJ2-3	CASTSGSPDTQYF	TGTGCCAGCACTAGCGGGAGCCCAGATACGCAGTATTTT
TRBV21-1	.	.	TRBJ2-7	CASSKRGGKGQGAHEQYF	TGTGCCAGCAGCAAAAGGGGAGGTAAAGGGCAGGGGGCCCACGAGCAGTACTTC
TRBV9	.	TRBD1	TRBJ2-1	CASSVGGQVNEQFF	TGTGCCAGCAGCGTAGGAGGACAGGTCAATGAGCAGTTCTTC
TRBV5-1	.	TRBD1	TRBJ1-5	CASSRTGGVNQPQHF	TGCGCCAGCAGCCGGACAGGGGGCGTGAATCAGCCCCAGCATTTT
TRBV5-1	.	TRBD2	TRBJ2-1	CASSSRTSLNEQFF	TGCGCCAGCAGCTCAAGGACTAGCCTCAATGAGCAGTTCTTC
TRBV7-2	once	.	TRBJ1-5	CASSKEGHRRFSPQHF	TGTGCCAGCAGCAAAGAGGGGCACAGAAGGTTTTCACCCCAGCATTTT
TRBV5-4	.	.	TRBJ2-2	CASSLPSALAGELFF	TGTGCCAGCAGCTTACCTAGCGCGCTGGCCGGGGAGCTGTTTTTT
TRBV19	.	TRBD1	TRBJ2-2	CASRTGESTGELFF	TGTGCCAGCCGGACAGGGGAATCGACCGGGGAGCTGTTTTTT
TRBV18	.	TRBD2	TRBJ2-1	CASSPGLAGNNEQFF	TGTGCCAGCTCACCGGGACTAGCGGGGAACAATGAGCAGTTCTTC
TRBV7-2	.	.	TRBJ1-5	CASRPSNQPQHF	TGTGCCAGCAGACCGAGCAATCAGCCCCAGCATTTT
TRBV7-2	.	TRBD2	TRBJ2-3	CASSLARLAGGYTDTQYF	TGTGCCAGCAGCTTAGCCCGACTAGCGGGAGGGTACACAGATACGCAGTATTTT
TRBV28	.	TRBD1	TRBJ2-7	CASSSPGQPYEQYF	TGTGCCAGCAGTTCTCCGGGACAGCCCTACGAGCAGTACTTC
TRBV2	once	.	TRBJ1-1	CAIGRGPGGTEAFF	TGTGCCATTGGCAGGGGTCCTGGAGGCACTGAAGCTTTCTTT
TRBV16	.	.	TRBJ1-5	CASSQSQLSHQPQHF	TGTGCCAGCAGCCAATCCCAGCTTTCTCATCAGCCCCAGCATTTT
TRBV4-3	.	.	TRBJ2-1	CASSQELAWHEQFF	TGCGCCAGCAGCCAAGAACTAGCATGGCATGAGCAGTTCTTC
TRBV4-1	.	.	TRBJ2-5	CASSPRLLGGETQYF	TGCGCCAGCAGCCCCCGACTCCTCGGAGGAGAGACCCAGTACTTC
TRBV7-8	once	.	TRBJ1-2	CASSLGGLYGYTF	TGTGCCAGCAGCTTAGGTGGGCTCTATGGCTACACCTTC
TRBV7-2	.	.	TRBJ1-3	CASSAEGHYSGNTIYF	TGTGCCAGCAGCGCAGAGGGACACTACTCTGGAAACACCATATATTTT
TRBV14	.	.	TRBJ1-1	CASSQDLVNTEAFF	TGTGCCAGCAGCCAAGATCTAGTGAACACTGAAGCTTTCTTT
TRBV27	once	.	TRBJ2-7	CASSLRGYEQYF	TGTGCCAGCAGTTTACGGGGATACGAGCAGTACTTC
TRBV10-3	.	.	TRBJ2-1	CAISDSGTEKFF	TGTGCCATCAGTGATTCCGGGACGGAGAAGTTCTTC
TRBV9	.	.	TRBJ2-1	CASSARGGIYNEQFF	TGTGCCAGCAGCGCCAGGGGTGGGATATACAATGAGCAGTTCTTC
TRBV5-1	.	.	TRBJ2-7	CASSLYRSGALSYEQYF	TGCGCCAGCAGCTTGTATCGTTCTGGGGCCCTCTCCTACGAGCAGTACTTC
TRBV5-1	.	.	TRBJ1-4	CASSRGMVNEKLFF	TGCGCCAGCAGCCGCGGGATGGTTAATGAAAAACTGTTTTTT
TRBV2	.	.	TRBJ1-5	CASSLDSNQPQHF	TGTGCCAGCAGCCTTGACTCGAATCAGCCCCAGCATTTT
TRBV7-2	once	TRBD2	TRBJ2-2	CASSLAGGPSGELFF	TGTGCCAGCAGCTTGGCGGGAGGGCCGTCCGGGGAGCTGTTTTTT